This section outlines one T cell receptor beta chain sequence together with its context. Its antigen is still unknown. These data belong to a study of spatial heterogeneity in lung cancer. Study at large: Consistent detection of more beta-chain than alpha-chain sequences was observed.

Study-level results: Counts of expanded intratumoral alpha and beta TCRs tracked tumor mutation counts.

The time point is: sample taken at primary tumor resection. The sequenced material consisted of unsorted whole RNA from tumor, nontumor lung or frozen PBMC. Germline lookup yields CDR1 SGHTA and CDR2 FQGNSA. CDR3 size: 14 residues. The ends were cut back, 5 bases at V and 2 bases at J, with 13 bases in the middle. Unique molecular identifiers, one per molecule, were present on every TCR cDNA molecule. TCRdb reprocessed the 5' RACE reads via MiXCR and lists one record per CDR3 protein. The table records some 12,000 distinct CDR3 sequences, roughly 12% of them present only once. The source is a female donor with early-stage non-small cell lung cancer. Source: lung tumor tissue, taken at surgery. V gene TRBV7-2 combines with J gene TRBJ2-7; maybe TRBD2 (5 bases). CDR3 sequence: CASSLSTGAYEQYF. CDR3 bases: TGTGCCAGCAGCCTTTCGACCGGGGCCTACGAGCAGTACTTC.